Presented here are 5 T cell receptor beta chains from one specimen sequenced in a study of response to subunit inactivated influenza vaccine. TCRdb reprocessed the RT-PCR reads with MiXCR, giving one entry per CDR3 protein. The sample carries about 500,000 distinct CDR3 sequences, 16% recorded once. This material consisted of CD4+ T cells sorted from PBMCs, taken roughly 24 months after vaccination. These receptors all stem from a man aged 50-75 years who received an inactivated influenza vaccine.

This clonotype came up many times. The V gene is TRBV29-1, the J gene TRBJ2-2, with TRBD1 matching over 7 bases. Germline assignment: CDR1 SQVTM and CDR2 ANQGSEA. CDR3 length: 14 amino acids. With V trimmed by 7 bases and J by 1 base, 6 bases remained unmatched. The DNA of the CDR3 is TGCAGCGCAATGACAGGGATGAACACCGGGGAGCTGTTTTTT. Translated: CSAMTGMNTGELFF.

The chain links TRBV7-2 to TRBJ2-3; D call uncertain. V lost 1 base and J lost 3, with 8 bases in between. The CDR3 is 14 residues long. From germline, CDR1 is SGHTA and CDR2 FQGNSA. DNA for the CDR3: TGTGCCAGCAGCTTAGTCCCGGAAACAGATACGCAGTATTTT. This encodes CASSLVPETDTQYF.

This clonotype has just a few counts. The V call is TRBV7-9, the J call TRBJ2-7; D gene unclear. V lost 4 bases, J lost 5 bases, and 9 bases lay in between. This CDR3 has 12 residues. Germline V gene data show CDR1 as SEHNR and CDR2 as FQNEAQ (reference sequence). The CDR3 here is CASSSLLHEQYF. The CDR3 DNA sequence: TGTGCCAGCAGCTCCCTTTTGCACGAGCAGTACTTC.

This clonotype was seen repeatedly, ten times or more. The chain uses TRBV7-2 and TRBJ1-1, with D possibly matching TRBD1 (6 bases). The V and J ends lost 3 bases and 5 bases respectively, with 10 bases between them. The CDR3 is 13 residues long. Germline CDR1 reads SGHTA; CDR2 reads FQGNSA. The CDR3 spells CASSFGTWTEAFF. The DNA for the CDR3 is TGTGCCAGCAGCTTCGGGACATGGACTGAAGCTTTCTTT.

There are a few counts of this clonotype. The chain recombines TRBV12-3 or TRBV12-4 with TRBJ2-1; possibly TRBD2 for D (6 bases). With 3 bases removed from V and 6 bases from J, the gap between germline ends came to 12 bases. The CDR3 loop spans 14 amino acids. DNA for the CDR3: TGTGCCAGCAGTTTTGCGGGATCGGGCAATGAGCAGTTCTTC. It is translated as CASSFAGSGNEQFF.